Following are 7 T cell receptor beta chains from one sample sequenced in a study of monozygotic twins with inflammatory bowel disease. TCRdb reprocessed the 5' RACE reads and keeps a single row for each CDR3 protein, giving no DNA. This sample lists more than 350,000 distinct CDR3 sequences; its ten largest clones have 2.4%. Material for sequencing was blood. The receptors here all came from a human donor with ulcerative colitis or Crohn's disease, or a healthy co-twin of an affected twin (not recorded which).

J is TRBJ2-1 and V is TRBV7-2; TCRdb calls TRBD2, which cannot be checked without DNA. The CDR3 is made up of 17 amino acids. Germline CDR1 SGHTA, CDR2 FQGNSA. This CDR3 reads CASSLTPTSGMNHEQFF.

The chain links TRBV5-6 to TRBJ1-2. This CDR3 is built from 12 residues. Looked up from germline, CDR1 is SGHDT and CDR2 is YYEEEE. The CDR3 is CASSSSIYGYTF.

J is TRBJ2-7 and V is TRBV5-1; TCRdb's D call of TRBD1 is untestable without DNA. Per the germline V gene, CDR1 is SGHRS and CDR2 is YFSETQ. This CDR3 has 15 amino acids. Here the CDR3 reads CASSLVGGGVYEQYF.

The rearrangement uses TRBV29-1 and TRBJ2-7; with no DNA, the TCRdb D assignment of TRBD2 cannot be verified. Per germline, CDR1 SQVTM and CDR2 ANQGSEA. This CDR3 region has 13 residues. CDR3 amino acids: CSVISGGAGEQYF.

J is TRBJ2-2 and V is TRBV28; TCRdb reports TRBD1, a call that lacks DNA to check it against. Germline values: CDR1 MDHEN, CDR2 SYDVKM. CDR3 size: 15 residues. CDR3: CASSEDRRNTGELFF.

V gene TRBV28 combines with J gene TRBJ1-1; without DNA, the TCRdb call of TRBD1 cannot be checked. The germline V gene has CDR1 MDHEN and CDR2 SYDVKM. The CDR3 length is 16 residues. This CDR3 reads CASSLFGQGVGAEAFF.

This chain uses TRBV5-1 with TRBJ2-1; with no DNA, the TCRdb D assignment of TRBD1 cannot be verified. The CDR3 loop spans 16 amino acids. Germline CDR1 is SGHRS and CDR2 is YFSETQ. CDR3 loop: CASSLNPQGSYNEQFF.